This T cell receptor (beta chain) was recovered during a study of T cell changes during pregnancy in multiple sclerosis. Measured with immunoSEQ multiplex PCR; TCRdb has only the in-frame clones, and not every one. The table has 80,000 to 130,000 clones, about 94% seen once. The V gene's germline CDR1 is LNHDA and CDR2 SQIVND (reference sequence). J was trimmed by 4 bases and V by 4 bases; bases with no gene match: 11. This CDR3 comprises 16 residues. The sequence came from a female donor with multiple sclerosis, enrolled in a pregnancy study. V usage is TRBV19 and J usage is TRBJ2-5; TRBD1 matches at 8 bases. Here the sequenced sample was peripheral blood, taken before pregnancy. The CDR3 nucleotides read TGTGCCAGTAGTACCGTTACAGGGGGATTAGGAGAGACCCAGTACTTC. Residues: CASSTVTGGLGETQYF.